These 32 T cell receptor beta chains share one sample of origin, sequenced in a study of cytomegalovirus exposure and HLA in healthy donors. The PCR made use of 60 Vbeta and 13 Jbeta primers. This table comes from immunoSEQ multiplex PCR, and its TCRdb copy is limited to in-frame clones, with some not included. The sample has some 140,000 clones, roughly 71% seen once. Sample: PBMCs. The receptors shown here come from a middle-aged woman in good health and CMV-seronegative.

This CDR3 is CASSVTRGVRNQPQHF. DNA of the CDR3: TGTGCCAGCAGTGTGACCCGGGGGGTACGCAATCAGCCCCAGCATTTT. The chain carries TRBV27 and TRBJ1-5, with D maybe TRBD1 (5 bases). Between the trimmed V and J ends, which lost 5 bases and 2 bases, there was a span of 16 bases. Germline V gene lookup returns CDR1 MNHEY and CDR2 SMNVEV (reference sequence). CDR3 length: 16 residues.

The V call is TRBV10-3, the J call TRBJ2-2; 8 nucleotides agree with TRBD2. After removal of 2 bases from V and 0 bases from J, the junction contained 11 bases not matched to a gene. CDR3 size: 19 residues. Germline V gene lookup returns CDR1 ENHRY and CDR2 SYGVKD. The CDR3 DNA is TGTGCCATCAGTGAGCCCCAACTAGCGGCACTCACGAACACCGGGGAGCTGTTTTTT. Translated, it gives CAISEPQLAALTNTGELFF.

This sequence joins TRBV19 and TRBJ1-2; D remains ambiguous. Trimming removed 5 bases at V and 4 bases at J, with 11 bases between. The CDR3 totals 13 residues. The germline V gene has CDR1 LNHDA and CDR2 SQIVND (reference sequence). This CDR3 is CASSYPRGYGYTF. CDR3 nucleotides: TGTGCCAGTAGTTACCCGCGGGGCTATGGCTACACCTTC.

The CDR3 DNA reads as TGCGCCAGCAGCTTGGGGGGCCGCAATGGCTACACCTTC. Amino acid sequence: CASSLGGRNGYTF. J is TRBJ1-2 and V is TRBV5-1; weak D call: TRBD1 (5 bases). The CDR3 has 13 residues. Trimming cost V 0 bases and J 6 bases, with 9 bases left between them. In germline, CDR1 is SGHRS, CDR2 YFSETQ.

This rearrangement joins TRBV4-3 to TRBJ2-1; no definite D call. The CDR3 covers 13 residues. The germline CDR1 and CDR2 sequences are LGHNA and YSLEER. V shed 5 bases and J shed 3 bases, with 8 bases lying between them. The CDR3 loop reads CASSAENYNEQFF. DNA of the CDR3: TGCGCCAGCAGCGCGGAGAACTACAATGAGCAGTTCTTC.

The chain recombines TRBV7-9 with TRBJ2-1; 7 nucleotides line up with TRBD1. The trim removed 3 bases at V and 7 bases at J, leaving 6 bases unmatched. Germline CDR1 is SEHNR and CDR2 is FQNEAQ (reference sequence). The CDR3 is 14 residues long. CDR3: CASSFRQGGNEQFF. The CDR3 DNA sequence: TGTGCCAGCAGCTTCAGACAGGGTGGAAATGAGCAGTTCTTC. Together with reference TRBV7-9 and TRBJ2-1, the CDR3 gives the full variable domain: DTGVSQNPRHKITKRGQNVTFRCDPISEHNRLYWYRQTLGQGPEFLTYFQNEAQLEKSRLLSDRFSAERPKGSFSTLEIQRTEQGDSAMYLCASSFRQGGNEQFFGPGTRLTVL.

The CDR3 coding sequence is TGTGCCAGCAGCCGAGACAACCAAGAGACCCAGTACTTC. The encoded protein is CASSRDNQETQYF. The chain links TRBV7-9 to TRBJ2-5, with D uncertain. Germline V gene sequence: CDR1 SEHNR, CDR2 FQNEAQ (reference sequence). The CDR3 covers 13 residues. V lost 5 bases and J lost 0, with 7 bases in between.

This clone has only a few counts. The genes are TRBV5-1 and TRBJ1-6; D is perhaps TRBD1 (5 bases). The CDR3 consists of 15 residues. Germline V gene data show CDR1 as SGHRS and CDR2 as YFSETQ. V lost 0 bases, J lost 7 bases, and 11 bases lay in between. In DNA form, the CDR3 reads TGCGCCAGCAGCTTGGCAGACAGCGCGAATTCACCCCTCCACTTT. Encoded protein: CASSLADSANSPLHF.

The genes are TRBV18 and TRBJ2-5; 8 bases map to TRBD1. This CDR3 is 14 amino acids long. Unmatched junction bases numbered 6, after V lost 5 bases and J lost 4 bases. Germline V gene sequence: CDR1 KGHSH, CDR2 LQKENI. CDR3 sequence reads: CASSEPDRAETQYF. In nucleotides, the CDR3 is TGTGCCAGCTCAGAACCGGACAGGGCAGAGACCCAGTACTTC. The entire variable domain, with the rest obtained from reference TRBV18 and TRBJ2-5, is as follows: NAGVMQNPRHLVRRRGQEARLRCSPMKGHSHVYWYRQLPEEGLKFMVYLQKENIIDESGMPKERFSAEFPKEGPSILRIQQVVRGDSAAYFCASSEPDRAETQYFGPGTRLLVL.

The V gene is TRBV5-1, the J gene TRBJ2-3; a weak D match, TRBD2 (6 bases). Trimming removed 3 bases at V and 2 bases at J, with 13 bases between. The germline CDR1 and CDR2 sequences are SGHRS and YFSETQ. The CDR3 is 15 amino acids. The CDR3 region has the DNA TGCGCCAGCAGCTCTTGGGACTCGGCCACAGATACGCAGTATTTT. Translation: CASSSWDSATDTQYF.

The genes are TRBV27 and TRBJ2-7; a possible D gene is TRBD2 (6 bases). Germline loops: CDR1 MNHEY, CDR2 SMNVEV (reference sequence). V lost 8 bases and J lost 4, with 18 bases in between. The CDR3 consists of 14 residues. The CDR3: CASQNAEGPYEQYF. CDR3 coding DNA: TGTGCCAGCCAGAACGCGGAGGGCCCATACGAGCAGTACTTC.

This clone was detected only a few times. The chain has TRBV27 and TRBJ1-1; 9 positions agree with TRBD1. There are 16 residues in the CDR3. The ends lost 5 bases at V and 2 bases at J; junction bases unmatched: 9. Germline CDR1 is MNHEY and CDR2 is SMNVEV (reference sequence). The CDR3 reads CASSPWTGAGNTEAFF. Here the CDR3 DNA reads TGTGCCAGCAGTCCCTGGACAGGGGCCGGTAACACTGAAGCTTTCTTT.

The rearrangement links TRBV7-8 to TRBJ1-1; the D gene is possibly TRBD1 (5 bases). The length of the CDR3 is 15 residues. In germline, CDR1 is SGHVS, CDR2 FQNEAQ. With 0 bases removed from V and 0 bases from J, the gap between germline ends came to 8 bases. The CDR3 DNA is TGTGCCAGCAGCTTAGCTGCAGGGCTGAACACTGAAGCTTTCTTT. Translating gives CASSLAAGLNTEAFF.

The genes are TRBV19 and TRBJ1-4; a possible D gene is TRBD1 (5 bases). Trimming removed 3 bases at V and 8 bases at J, with 10 bases between. Germline CDR1 LNHDA, CDR2 SQIVND (reference sequence). The CDR3 totals 13 residues. Here the CDR3 reads CASSIQGSEKLFF. In DNA, the CDR3 is TGTGCCAGTAGTATCCAGGGTTCAGAAAAACTGTTTTTT.

For the CDR3, the DNA is TGTGCCAGCAGTACGCCTAGCGGGGGGTCAGATACGCAGTATTTT. It is translated as CASSTPSGGSDTQYF. The chain employs TRBV6-4 and TRBJ2-3; TRBD2 matches at 11 bases. Looked up from germline, CDR1 is MRHNA and CDR2 is SNTAGT. The CDR3 runs to 15 residues. V shed 5 bases, J shed 4 bases, and the junction held 5 bases outside the gene matches.

This clone was counted a single time. The CDR3 region is CASSSPTRDRGREQYF. CDR3 bases: TGTGCCAGCAGTTCACCTACCCGGGACAGGGGGCGAGAGCAGTACTTC. The V and J genes are TRBV27 and TRBJ2-7; 12 bases are a match to TRBD1. The CDR3 length is 16 residues. CDR1 is MNHEY, CDR2 SMNVEV, per germline (reference sequence). With V trimmed by 4 bases and J by 7 bases, 11 bases remained unmatched.

The chain employs TRBV28 and TRBJ2-7; perhaps TRBD2 as D (5 bases). Trimming took off 4 bases at V and 1 base at J, with 14 bases between the two ends. CDR1 MDHEN and CDR2 SYDVKM come from the germline V gene. CDR3 length: 15 residues. The CDR3, as DNA: TGTGCCAGCAGTTACCCCCGGGGTAGATCCTACGAGCAGTACTTC. Translated: CASSYPRGRSYEQYF.

The chain is built from TRBV7-3 and TRBJ2-5; D is undetermined. V was shortened by 5 bases and J by 2 bases, with 9 bases between the two germline ends. Germline loops: CDR1 SGHTA, CDR2 FQGTGA. The CDR3 spans 13 residues. Written as DNA, the CDR3 is TGTGCCAGCAGCCCCGGCAGGCAAGAGACCCAGTACTTC. It translates to CASSPGRQETQYF.

The gene calls are TRBV5-4 and TRBJ2-5; 9 nucleotides agree with TRBD2. V was clipped by 4 bases and J by 5 bases; unmatched bases: 15. The CDR3 contains 17 residues. From germline, CDR1 is SGHNT and CDR2 YYREEE (reference sequence). The CDR3 is CASSPGGAGGLGETQYF. CDR3 nucleotide sequence: TGTGCCAGCAGCCCCGGAGGAGCGGGGGGACTCGGGGAGACCCAGTACTTC.

V is TRBV7-4 and J is TRBJ1-5; D uncertain. The CDR3 contains 13 residues. The V gene lost 5 bases and the J gene lost 7 bases, with 12 bases spanning the gap. Germline assignment: CDR1 SGHVT and CDR2 SQSDAQ. The CDR3 bases are TGTGCCAGCAGCGTAACCCGGTTCCAGCCCCAGCATTTT. It yields the protein CASSVTRFQPQHF.

This clone was counted a single time. V gene TRBV6-5 combines with J gene TRBJ2-7, with 12 bases identical to TRBD2. J lost 6 bases, V lost 5 bases, and 5 bases had no gene match. There are 14 residues in the CDR3. The germline gives CDR1 MNHEY, CDR2 SVGAGI. The DNA for the CDR3 is TGTGCCAGCAGTAGACTAGCGGGGGTCTTCGAGCAGTACTTC. Translation gives CASSRLAGVFEQYF.

The chain uses TRBV2 and TRBJ1-4, with 9 bases lining up with TRBD1. This CDR3 spans 15 amino acids. J lost 5 bases, V lost 5 bases, and 6 bases had no gene match. Germline loops: CDR1 SNHLY, CDR2 FYNNEI. CDR3: CASSLDRGDNEKLFF. DNA for the CDR3: TGTGCCAGCAGTCTTGACAGGGGGGACAATGAAAAACTGTTTTTT.

This chain links TRBV7-2 with TRBJ2-7, with a weak D call TRBD1 (5 bases). The CDR3 has 13 residues. Trimming left V 4 bases short and J 2 bases short, with 9 bases between. Per germline, CDR1 SGHTA and CDR2 FQGNSA. The DNA of the CDR3 is TGTGCCAGCAGCTACTTGGACACCTACGAGCAGTACTTC. Its protein is CASSYLDTYEQYF.

J is TRBJ2-7 and V is TRBV4-3; 7 bases match TRBD1. CDR1 and CDR2 (germline): LGHNA, YSLEER. V lost 1 base and J lost 0; bases outside the gene matches: 3. CDR3 length: 15 amino acids. The CDR3 DNA reads as TGCGCCAGCAGCCAAGCCCGGGACAGCTCCTACGAGCAGTACTTC. It encodes CASSQARDSSYEQYF.

This clone was recorded a few times. The chain has TRBV10-2 and TRBJ1-4; 10 bases are a match to TRBD1. Germline lookup yields CDR1 WSHSY and CDR2 SAAADI. J gave up 5 bases and V 5 bases, and 2 bases lay outside the gene matches. The CDR3 extends over 14 amino acids. CDR3 nucleotides: TGCGCCAGCAGTTGGGACAGGGGAAATGAAAAACTGTTTTTT. Its translation: CASSWDRGNEKLFF.

The rearrangement joins TRBV15 to TRBJ1-1, with TRBD1 identical over 8 bases. Losses at the gene ends were 5 bases for V and 0 bases for J; bases not matched to a gene: 5. The germline V gene has CDR1 LNHNV and CDR2 YYDKDF (reference sequence). The CDR3 runs 15 residues. DNA of the CDR3: TGTGCCACCAGCTATGGGACAGGACTGAACACTGAAGCTTTCTTT. It specifies CATSYGTGLNTEAFF.

The chain joins TRBV28 to TRBJ2-5; 7 nucleotides match TRBD2. The CDR3 contains 16 residues. V trimming: 5 bases; J trimming: 7 bases; junction bases outside the gene matches: 16. Germline V gives CDR1 MDHEN, CDR2 SYDVKM. The CDR3 sequence: CASSLGGGRTSRTQYF. As DNA, the CDR3 is TGTGCCAGCAGTCTGGGGGGGGGTAGGACTTCGAGGACCCAGTACTTC.

The chain carries TRBV27 and TRBJ1-1, with D perhaps TRBD1 (6 bases). The length of the CDR3 is 15 residues. Germline lookup yields CDR1 MNHEY and CDR2 SMNVEV (reference sequence). Trimming took 0 bases from V and 1 from J, leaving 9 bases between them. The CDR3 DNA follows: TGTGCCAGCAGTTTATCGGGGGCCCAGAACACTGAAGCTTTCTTT. This translates into CASSLSGAQNTEAFF.

CDR3 protein: CASSFISHEQYF. The DNA for the CDR3 is TGTGCCAGCAGCTTTATTTCCCACGAGCAGTACTTC. The V and J genes are TRBV7-9 and TRBJ2-7; no clear D gene. This CDR3 has 12 residues. Germline CDR1 and CDR2: SEHNR and FQNEAQ (reference sequence). V lost 3 bases and J lost 5, with 8 bases in between.

This chain joins TRBV5-6 and TRBJ1-2; 7 bases match TRBD1. Unmatched junction bases numbered 10, after V lost 4 bases and J lost 7 bases. Germline values: CDR1 SGHDT, CDR2 YYEEEE. The CDR3 is 14 residues long. The CDR3: CASSAGTAAGGYTF. CDR3 nucleotide sequence: TGTGCCAGCAGCGCCGGGACAGCCGCGGGTGGCTACACCTTC.

The chain couples TRBV5-1 to TRBJ2-7; 8 positions agree with TRBD1. V shed 3 bases and J 3 bases; nucleotides not matched to a gene: 8. The CDR3 consists of 15 residues. The germline CDR1 and CDR2 sequences are SGHRS and YFSETQ. DNA for the CDR3: TGCGCCAGCAGCTCTGCCCCCGGGACAGGCTACGAGCAGTACTTC. Translation: CASSSAPGTGYEQYF.

V is TRBV27 and J is TRBJ1-2, with 7 bases aligning to TRBD1. With 6 bases clipped from V and 4 bases from J, the junction kept 11 bases outside the gene matches. Germline CDR1 MNHEY, CDR2 SMNVEV (reference sequence). The CDR3 sequence is 15 residues long. The CDR3 DNA sequence: TGTGCCAGCAGCACCTCATCCGGGACAGTCTATGGCTACACCTTC. Its protein product is CASSTSSGTVYGYTF.